These 26 T cell receptor beta chains originate from one sample sequenced in a study of CD8 T cells in ankylosing spondylitis. From the 5' RACE reads, TCRdb called clonotypes with MiXCR, one entry per CDR3 protein. Of around 490,000 distinct CDR3 sequences listed, roughly 5.2% are singletons. Findings and caveats of the study: Blood from ankylosing spondylitis patients appeared to carry a characteristic roughly eight-variant TCR beta motif.

Which antigens these TCRs recognize remains unknown. The material sequenced was blood, either unsorted or a sorted T cell fraction (not recorded which). These receptors came from a male donor with ankylosing spondylitis.

This clonotype was observed many times. The rearrangement joins TRBV4-3 to TRBJ1-5; D unclear. The CDR3 totals 13 residues. Germline lookup yields CDR1 LGHNA and CDR2 YSLEER. Trimming stripped 0 bases from V and 10 bases from J, with 10 bases between. CDR3 nucleotide sequence: TGCGCCAGCAGCCAAGATATATGGGGACCCCAGCATTTT. It yields the protein CASSQDIWGPQHF.

There are many counts of this clonotype. The chain uses TRBV9 and TRBJ1-1; unclear D gene. The CDR3 has 13 amino acids. From germline, CDR1 is SGDLS and CDR2 YYNGEE. V gave up 0 bases and J gave up 1 base, with 4 bases separating them. CDR3 in amino acids: CASSVGENTEAFF. The DNA for the CDR3 is TGTGCCAGCAGCGTAGGGGAGAACACTGAAGCTTTCTTT.

This clonotype was detected ten times or more. The chain joins TRBV7-2 to TRBJ2-7; 10 bases map to TRBD2. The CDR3 contains 14 residues. Germline trimming cut 5 bases from V and 3 bases from J; bases unmatched to any gene: 4. The V gene's germline CDR1 is SGHTA and CDR2 FQGNSA. The CDR3: CASSVLAGLYEQYF. The CDR3 coding sequence is TGTGCCAGCAGCGTACTAGCGGGACTCTACGAGCAGTACTTC.

Ten or more counts support this clonotype. The V and J genes are TRBV20-1 and TRBJ2-5; 11 bases match TRBD2. This CDR3 has 16 residues. Germline CDR1 reads DFQATT; CDR2 reads SNEGSKA (reference sequence). V dropped 4 bases and J dropped 5; count of bases not matched to a gene: 12. CDR3 bases: TGCAGTGCTAACCTCCCGGGTAGCGGGAGGGTGGAGACCCAGTACTTC. It is translated as CSANLPGSGRVETQYF.

This clonotype was seen repeatedly, ten times or more. This chain uses TRBV24-1 with TRBJ1-5, with no clear D. Germline loops: CDR1 KGHDR, CDR2 SFDVKD. The CDR3 consists of 14 residues. Trimming left V 0 bases short and J 2 bases short, with 4 bases between. CDR3 amino acids: CATSDLQGNQPQHF. The CDR3 DNA is TGTGCCACCAGTGATTTGCAAGGCAATCAGCCCCAGCATTTT.

This clonotype was picked up many times. The gene calls are TRBV5-1 and TRBJ2-2; the D is unclear. CDR1 and CDR2 from the germline V gene are SGHRS and YFSETQ. The CDR3 extends over 16 amino acids. V lost 0 bases and J lost 0, with 9 bases in between. CDR3 protein: CASSLEGSSNTGELFF. The CDR3 DNA sequence: TGCGCCAGCAGCTTGGAAGGCAGTTCGAACACCGGGGAGCTGTTTTTT.

This clonotype has at least ten counts. The chain combines TRBV7-9 with TRBJ1-4; D not certain. Germline-derived CDR1 and CDR2 are SEHNR and FQNEAQ (reference sequence). The CDR3 sequence is 15 residues long. Trimming stripped 1 base from V and 3 bases from J, with 9 bases between. CDR3 loop: CASSLVSGSNEKLFF. DNA for the CDR3: TGTGCCAGCAGCTTAGTGAGTGGATCTAATGAAAAACTGTTTTTT.

This clonotype showed up many times. The chain recombines TRBV9 with TRBJ2-6; no reliable D call. This CDR3 region has 16 residues. Germline V gene lookup returns CDR1 SGDLS and CDR2 YYNGEE. V gave up 3 bases and J gave up 2 bases, with 12 bases separating them. The CDR3 sequence: CASSAPRQAGANVLTF. Here the CDR3 DNA reads TGTGCCAGCAGCGCCCCCCGGCAGGCTGGGGCCAACGTCCTGACTTTC.

This clonotype was seen repeatedly, ten times or more. The V call is TRBV5-1, the J call TRBJ1-1, with no clear D. The germline V and J ends were trimmed by 2 bases and 4 bases, with 9 bases remaining between them. CDR3 length equals 13 residues. Germline values: CDR1 SGHRS, CDR2 YFSETQ. As DNA, the CDR3 is TGCGCCAGCAGCTTCCGTGTTGGCACTGAAGCTTTCTTT. Amino acids: CASSFRVGTEAFF.

This clonotype appeared many times. This chain links TRBV20-1 with TRBJ1-2; D possibly corresponds to TRBD1 (5 bases). CDR1 DFQATT and CDR2 SNEGSKA come from the germline V gene (reference sequence). The CDR3 runs to 12 residues. The germline V and J ends were trimmed by 2 bases and 6 bases, with 10 bases remaining between them. The CDR3 here is CSARRGTHGYTF. Here the CDR3 DNA reads TGCAGTGCTAGACGGGGCACCCATGGCTACACCTTC.

The rearrangement joins TRBV4-1 to TRBJ2-3, with TRBD1 matching over 9 bases. Germline lookup yields CDR1 MGHRA and CDR2 YSYEKL. J gave up 6 bases and V 1 base, and 8 bases lay outside the gene matches. This CDR3 has 16 amino acids. The CDR3 sequence: CASSQAAWDREDTQYF. The CDR3, as DNA: TGCGCCAGCAGCCAAGCTGCCTGGGACAGGGAGGATACGCAGTATTTT.

This clonotype came up many times. The rearrangement uses TRBV4-3 and TRBJ2-7; 7 bases align to TRBD1. The length of the CDR3 is 16 residues. V was clipped by 4 bases and J by 2 bases; unmatched bases: 11. CDR1 and CDR2 from the germline V gene are LGHNA and YSLEER. CDR3 in DNA: TGCGCCAGCAGCCGAGGACTTGACAGGGCCACCTACGAGCAGTACTTC. This encodes CASSRGLDRATYEQYF.

This clonotype was counted at least ten times. The chain recombines TRBV13 with TRBJ2-2; D is perhaps TRBD1 or TRBD2 (5 bases each). The length of the CDR3 is 16 residues. Germline V lookup: CDR1 PRHDT, CDR2 FYEKMQ (reference sequence). With 0 bases removed from V and 3 bases from J, the gap between germline ends came to 11 bases. DNA for the CDR3: TGTGCCAGCAGCTTAGGAGGCAGGGACGACACCGGGGAGCTGTTTTTT. Protein: CASSLGGRDDTGELFF.

This clonotype was observed at least ten times. The genes are TRBV5-6 and TRBJ1-2; TRBD1 agrees at 8 bases. Germline V CDR1 and CDR2: SGHDT, YYEEEE. With 4 bases clipped from V and 8 bases from J, the junction kept 10 bases outside the gene matches. The CDR3 consists of 14 residues. CDR3 sequence: CASSRTDRVYGYTF. The CDR3 DNA sequence: TGTGCCAGCAGCCGAACGGACAGGGTATACGGCTACACCTTC.

This clonotype was picked up many times. The chain carries TRBV5-1 and TRBJ2-3; D gene ambiguous. The CDR3 has 16 residues. Germline V gives CDR1 SGHRS, CDR2 YFSETQ. The V and J ends lost 0 bases and 0 bases respectively, with 11 bases between them. CDR3 amino acids: CASSLGSGPSTDTQYF. The CDR3 DNA is TGCGCCAGCAGCTTGGGGTCAGGACCCAGCACAGATACGCAGTATTTT.

Many counts were recorded for this clonotype. The chain joins TRBV28 to TRBJ2-7; D remains unclear. Trimming left V 4 bases short and J 3 bases short, with 16 bases between. This CDR3 has 15 residues. Germline V gene sequence: CDR1 MDHEN, CDR2 SYDVKM. CDR3 in amino acids: CASSSGPGPIYEQYF. CDR3 nucleotide sequence: TGTGCCAGCAGTTCTGGACCCGGACCAATCTACGAGCAGTACTTC.

This clonotype was seen ten or more times. The chain links TRBV10-3 to TRBJ2-5; 8 nucleotides line up with TRBD1. Germline-derived CDR1 and CDR2 are ENHRY and SYGVKD. This CDR3 has 16 amino acids. The V segment lost 0 bases and the J segment 2 bases; nucleotides outside the gene matches: 5. In DNA, the CDR3 is TGTGCCATCAGTGAGTCGAAGGACAGGGCACAAGAGACCCAGTACTTC. Amino acids: CAISESKDRAQETQYF.

This clonotype was seen a few times. V and J are TRBV20-1 and TRBJ2-2; no clear D gene. CDR3 length equals 15 residues. Trimming removed 4 bases from V and 4 bases from J, with 16 bases in between. Germline CDR1 is DFQATT and CDR2 is SNEGSKA (reference sequence). In DNA, the CDR3 is TGCAGTGCTACCCGTCAAGCGTCGGTCACCGGGGAGCTGTTTTTT. Its translation is CSATRQASVTGELFF.

This clonotype was picked up many times. The V call is TRBV18, the J call TRBJ1-5; D uncertain. Germline V gives CDR1 KGHSH, CDR2 LQKENI. The CDR3 has 13 residues. V shed 2 bases and J shed 3 bases, with 5 bases lying between them. CDR3 in DNA: TGTGCCAGCTCACCAGGCTTCAATCAGCCCCAGCATTTT. This codes for CASSPGFNQPQHF.

This clonotype was detected ten times or more. The CDR3 reads CATSDTWRGEDEQFF. CDR3 sequence (DNA): TGTGCCACCAGTGATACATGGCGGGGGGAGGATGAGCAGTTCTTC. The genes are TRBV24-1 and TRBJ2-1; 8 bases map to TRBD2. The germline gives CDR1 KGHDR, CDR2 SFDVKD. J lost 8 bases, V lost 3 bases, and 8 bases had no gene match. This CDR3 is built from 15 residues.

This clonotype was seen repeatedly, ten times or more. The gene calls are TRBV12-5 and TRBJ1-2; D is uncertain. Germline CDR1 and CDR2: LGHNT and FRNRAP. V lost 5 bases to trimming and J lost 1 base, with 5 bases between them. The length of the CDR3 is 12 residues. The CDR3 nucleotides read TGTGCTAGTGGTCTAAATAACTATGGCTACACCTTC. Protein sequence: CASGLNNYGYTF. Combining the CDR3 with reference TRBV12-5 and TRBJ1-2 gives the whole variable domain DARVTQTPRHKVTEMGQEVTMRCQPILGHNTVFWYRQTMMQGLELLAYFRNRAPLDDSGMPKDRFSAEMPDATLATLKIQPSEPRDSAVYFCASGLNNYGYTFGSGTRLTVV.

This clonotype has a count of ten or more. The rearrangement uses TRBV29-1 and TRBJ2-1; D gene ambiguous. Deletions cut 1 base from V and 2 bases from J, with 9 bases between. Germline V CDR1 and CDR2: SQVTM, ANQGSEA. The CDR3 contains 14 residues. CDR3 in DNA: TGCAGCGTTGAAGTTTGGACGACCTACAATGAGCAGTTCTTC. This codes for CSVEVWTTYNEQFF.

In this sample, this clonotype turned up many times. J is TRBJ2-1 and V is TRBV28; 8 nucleotides align to TRBD1. Germline V gives CDR1 MDHEN, CDR2 SYDVKM. The CDR3 consists of 14 residues. V shed 3 bases and J 9 bases; nucleotides not matched to a gene: 7. The CDR3 coding sequence is TGTGCCAGCAGTTTGGTCCAGGGGGCGCGTGAGCAGTTCTTC. Its protein product is CASSLVQGAREQFF.

The chain joins TRBV28 to TRBJ2-2; the D gene is possibly TRBD2 (6 bases). V gave up 7 bases and J gave up 10 bases, with 22 bases separating them. CDR1 is MDHEN and CDR2 is SYDVKM in the germline V gene. The CDR3 extends over 15 amino acids. The CDR3 spells CASKRGGNVGEELFF. The CDR3 DNA reads TGTGCCAGCAAACGCGGCGGGAATGTTGGCGAGGAGCTGTTTTTT.

This clonotype was seen at least ten times. V is TRBV20-1 and J is TRBJ2-3; D is unresolved. The CDR3 runs to 14 residues. Germline assignment: CDR1 DFQATT and CDR2 SNEGSKA (reference sequence). The V end lost 2 bases, the J end lost 0 bases, and 9 bases lay between the germline ends. CDR3 sequence: CSARLTTSTDTQYF. The CDR3, as DNA: TGCAGTGCTAGACTTACTACTAGCACAGATACGCAGTATTTT.

This clonotype showed up just a few times. The J gene is TRBJ1-1, the V gene TRBV28; D remains ambiguous. The CDR3 length is 13 residues. The V gene's germline CDR1 is MDHEN and CDR2 SYDVKM. Between the trimmed V and J ends, which lost 10 bases and 1 base, there was a span of 13 bases. The CDR3 nucleotides read TGTGCCACCTGGTCATTTTCGAACACTGAAGCTTTCTTT. Translation: CATWSFSNTEAFF.